The 16 T cell receptor beta chains below come from one sample, sequenced in a study of cytomegalovirus exposure and HLA in healthy donors. This table comes from immunoSEQ multiplex PCR, and its TCRdb copy is limited to in-frame clones, with some not included. The sample holds about 170,000 clones; just under 90% are singletons and the top ten take approximately 1.5%. Sample: PBMCs. All receptors derive from a woman aged 25-40 years in good health and CMV-seronegative.

The CDR3: CASSLEDRARNEQFF. CDR3 in DNA: TGCGCCAGCAGCTTAGAGGACAGAGCGAGAAATGAGCAGTTCTTC. V usage is TRBV5-1 and J usage is TRBJ2-1, with D perhaps matching TRBD1 (6 bases). The germline CDR1 and CDR2 sequences are SGHRS and YFSETQ. Trimming shortened V by 2 bases and J by 7 bases, and 16 bases separated the two germline ends. The CDR3 runs to 15 residues.

V usage is TRBV5-4 and J usage is TRBJ2-2; the D gene is possibly TRBD1 (6 bases). Per the germline V gene, CDR1 is SGHNT and CDR2 is YYREEE (reference sequence). The CDR3 has 15 amino acids. V was shortened by 2 bases and J by 0 bases, with 8 bases between the two germline ends. This CDR3 reads CASSLRGSNTGELFF. The CDR3 coding sequence is TGTGCCAGCAGCTTAAGGGGGTCGAACACCGGGGAGCTGTTTTTT.

V and J are TRBV7-9 and TRBJ2-6, with D perhaps TRBD1 (5 bases). The CDR3 sequence is 16 residues long. Trimming left V 3 bases short and J 1 base short, with 10 bases between. Germline-derived CDR1 and CDR2 are SEHNR and FQNEAQ (reference sequence). Written as DNA, the CDR3 is TGTGCCAGCAGCTTTCCGACAGATTCTGGGGCCAACGTCCTGACTTTC. It encodes CASSFPTDSGANVLTF.

The chain couples TRBV4-2 to TRBJ2-5; 14 positions match TRBD2. CDR3 length equals 17 residues. The junction had 6 bases not matched to a gene; V was cut back by 4 bases and J by 2 bases. Looked up from germline, CDR1 is LGHNA and CDR2 is YNFKEQ. The CDR3 DNA is TGTGCCAGCAGCCCGGGACTAGCGGGGGTGTATCAAGAGACCCAGTACTTC. Protein product: CASSPGLAGVYQETQYF.

The J gene is TRBJ1-1, the V gene TRBV25-1; 12 bases line up with TRBD1. Germline CDR1 and CDR2: MGHDK and SYGVNS. V trimming: 2 bases; J trimming: 7 bases; junction bases outside the gene matches: 5. The CDR3 totals 15 residues. CDR3 in amino acids: CASSEPGQGADEAFF. The CDR3 DNA is TGTGCCAGCAGTGAACCGGGACAGGGGGCCGATGAAGCTTTCTTT.

This clone was detected only once. The CDR3 sequence is CASSLGQGGTDTQYF. CDR3 nucleotides: TGTGCCAGTAGTCTCGGTCAGGGGGGCACAGATACGCAGTATTTT. The V gene is TRBV19, the J gene TRBJ2-3; 7 positions agree with TRBD1. Germline V CDR1 and CDR2: LNHDA, SQIVND (reference sequence). Germline trimming cut 5 bases from V and 1 base from J; bases unmatched to any gene: 6. This CDR3 comprises 15 residues.

This chain joins TRBV6-5 and TRBJ2-7, with 11 positions matching TRBD1. The V gene's germline CDR1 is MNHEY and CDR2 SVGAGI. The CDR3 spans 13 residues. Trimming at V came to 6 bases and at J to 6 bases, leaving 4 bases not matched to a gene. CDR3: CASSGQGALEQYF. The CDR3 bases are TGTGCCAGCAGCGGACAGGGGGCTCTCGAGCAGTACTTC.

This chain links TRBV7-8 with TRBJ1-1; tentatively, D is TRBD1 (5 bases). Germline V gene data show CDR1 as SGHVS and CDR2 as FQNEAQ. Trimming pared 5 bases from V and 6 bases from J, leaving 19 bases between. The CDR3 runs 15 residues. The CDR3 DNA reads TGTGCCAGCAGCCAGGGCAGGGTTGATCTTTCTGAAGCTTTCTTT. Encoded protein: CASSQGRVDLSEAFF.

This rearrangement joins TRBV27 to TRBJ1-2; no reliable D call. V shed 1 base and J shed 1 base, with 13 bases lying between them. The CDR3 consists of 16 residues. Germline loops: CDR1 MNHEY, CDR2 SMNVEV (reference sequence). The CDR3 DNA sequence: TGTGCCAGCAGTTTATGGGCAGGCGTCGGTAACTATGGCTACACCTTC. It yields the protein CASSLWAGVGNYGYTF.

This sequence joins TRBV4-1 and TRBJ2-7; 7 positions agree with TRBD1. This CDR3 contains 14 residues. Germline-derived CDR1 and CDR2 are MGHRA and YSYEKL. Trimming at V came to 3 bases and at J to 4 bases, leaving 6 bases not matched to a gene. CDR3 nucleotide sequence: TGCGCCAGCAGCCATCCGGACAGGAGTTACGAGCAGTACTTC. This gives the protein CASSHPDRSYEQYF.

This chain uses TRBV7-9 with TRBJ1-1, with D perhaps TRBD1 (5 bases). Looked up from germline, CDR1 is SEHNR and CDR2 is FQNEAQ (reference sequence). The length of the CDR3 is 14 residues. Trimming left V 1 base short and J 11 bases short, with 17 bases between. The CDR3 sequence is CASSLGGGSKMAFF. As DNA, the CDR3 is TGTGCCAGCAGCTTAGGGGGCGGAAGCAAGATGGCTTTCTTT.

The genes are TRBV5-1 and TRBJ2-5, with 11 bases that match TRBD2. The V segment lost 3 bases and the J segment 0 bases; nucleotides outside the gene matches: 10. The length of the CDR3 is 18 residues. Germline V gene sequence: CDR1 SGHRS, CDR2 YFSETQ. The CDR3 coding sequence is TGCGCCAGCAGCTGGAAACTAGCGGGGGCCCTCAACCAAGAGACCCAGTACTTC. Translating gives CASSWKLAGALNQETQYF.

This chain joins TRBV19 and TRBJ2-7, with TRBD1 matching 7 bases. The CDR3 length is 14 residues. Germline V CDR1 and CDR2: LNHDA, SQIVND (reference sequence). V trimming: 5 bases; J trimming: 2 bases; junction bases outside the gene matches: 6. The CDR3 DNA is TGTGCCAGTAGTCCACGACAGGGAACCTACGAGCAGTACTTC. It yields the protein CASSPRQGTYEQYF.

This clone was observed once. This chain uses TRBV4-1 with TRBJ1-4, with a possible D match to TRBD1 (6 bases). The V and J ends lost 1 base and 7 bases respectively, with 22 bases between them. The CDR3 is made up of 18 amino acids. Germline V lookup: CDR1 MGHRA, CDR2 YSYEKL. CDR3 amino acids: CASSQVAPSRGQGEKLFF. The CDR3 nucleotides are TGCGCCAGCAGCCAAGTCGCTCCGTCGCGGGGGCAAGGTGAAAAACTGTTTTTT.

The J gene is TRBJ2-7, the V gene TRBV5-1, with D tentatively TRBD2 (6 bases). The CDR3 is 14 amino acids. V lost 0 bases to trimming and J lost 5 bases, with 12 bases between them. Germline values: CDR1 SGHRS, CDR2 YFSETQ. The CDR3 bases are TGCGCCAGCAGCTTGGTTTTTTCGGGGGACGAGCAGTACTTC. Translating gives CASSLVFSGDEQYF.

This chain connects TRBV5-6 to TRBJ1-6; 10 bases line up with TRBD1. V was clipped by 4 bases and J by 0 bases; unmatched bases: 4. The CDR3 loop spans 17 amino acids. Per germline, CDR1 SGHDT and CDR2 YYEEEE. CDR3 sequence (DNA): TGTGCCAGCAGCCCGGACAGGGGGAGCTCCTATAATTCACCCCTCCACTTT. Translated: CASSPDRGSSYNSPLHF. The whole variable domain, remainder taken from reference TRBV5-6 and TRBJ1-6, is DAGVTQSPTHLIKTRGQQVTLRCSPKSGHDTVSWYQQALGQGPQFIFQYYEEEERQRGNFPDRFSGHQFPNYSSELNVNALLLGDSALYLCASSPDRGSSYNSPLHFGNGTRLTVT.